This TCR beta chain is from a study of T cell responses to AZD1222 COVID-19 vaccine. Study summary: Pooled samples include second doses given at about 4 or 12 weeks.

Produced via immunoSEQ multiplex PCR; TCRdb's table is partial and in-frame only. The table includes about 160,000 clones, 90% to 95% detected once. The study, taken as a whole, reports: Seropositive status at baseline applied to only a handful of AZD1222 recipients. There were repertoire samples only from the period after the peak T cell response. Donors, mostly white British, included more females; clonal diversity was possibly underestimated.

Note on this clone: As yet, its antigen is unknown.

The trim removed 2 bases at V and 8 bases at J, leaving 17 bases unmatched. Germline lookup yields CDR1 MDHEN and CDR2 SYDVKM. The CDR3 has 17 amino acids. The sample was peripheral blood, taken on day 0 of AZD1222 vaccination. The rearrangement joins TRBV28 to TRBJ1-2, with TRBD1 identical over 7 bases. This TCR came from an adult in good health. The CDR3 spells CASSLRGGGPADWGYTF. In DNA, the CDR3 is TGTGCCAGCAGTTTACGAGGAGGGGGCCCCGCGGATTGGGGCTACACCTTC.